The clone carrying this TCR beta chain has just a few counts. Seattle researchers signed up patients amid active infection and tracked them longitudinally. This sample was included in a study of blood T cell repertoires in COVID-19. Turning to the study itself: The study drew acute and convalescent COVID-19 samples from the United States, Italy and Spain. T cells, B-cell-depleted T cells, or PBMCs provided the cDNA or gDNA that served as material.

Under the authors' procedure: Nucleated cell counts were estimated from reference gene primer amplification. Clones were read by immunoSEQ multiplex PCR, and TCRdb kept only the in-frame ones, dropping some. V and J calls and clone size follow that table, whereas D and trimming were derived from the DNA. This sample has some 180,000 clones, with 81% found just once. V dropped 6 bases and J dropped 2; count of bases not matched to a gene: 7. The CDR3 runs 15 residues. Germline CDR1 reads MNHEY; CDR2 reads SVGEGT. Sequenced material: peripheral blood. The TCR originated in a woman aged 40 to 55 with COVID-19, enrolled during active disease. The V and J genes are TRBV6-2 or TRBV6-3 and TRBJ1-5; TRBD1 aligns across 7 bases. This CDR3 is CASRYRGTGNQPQHF. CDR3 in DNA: TGTGCCAGCAGATACAGGGGAACGGGCAATCAGCCCCAGCATTTT.